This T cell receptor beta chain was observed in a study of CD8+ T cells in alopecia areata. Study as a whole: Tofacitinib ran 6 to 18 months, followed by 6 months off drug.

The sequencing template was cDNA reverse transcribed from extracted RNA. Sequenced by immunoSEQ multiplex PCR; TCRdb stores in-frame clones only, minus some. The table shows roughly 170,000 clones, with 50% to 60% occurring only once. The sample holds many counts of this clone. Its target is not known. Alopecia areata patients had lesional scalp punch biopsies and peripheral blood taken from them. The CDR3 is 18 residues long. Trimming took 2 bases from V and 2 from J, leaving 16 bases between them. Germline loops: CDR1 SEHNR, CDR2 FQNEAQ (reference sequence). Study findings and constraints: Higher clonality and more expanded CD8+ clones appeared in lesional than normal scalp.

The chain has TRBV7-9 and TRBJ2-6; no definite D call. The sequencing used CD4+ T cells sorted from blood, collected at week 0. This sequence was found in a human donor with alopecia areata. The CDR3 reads CASSLTVKGYTGANVLTF. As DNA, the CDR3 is TGTGCCAGCAGCTTAACCGTTAAGGGATATACTGGGGCCAACGTCCTGACTTTC.